The 8 T cell receptor beta chains in this list originate from one sample, sequenced in a study of T cell responses to AZD1222 COVID-19 vaccine. This table comes from immunoSEQ multiplex PCR, and its TCRdb copy is limited to in-frame clones, with some not included. The repertoire holds around 100,000 clones, with approximately 84% as singletons. Here the sequenced sample was peripheral blood, taken on day 0 of AZD1222 vaccination. Receptors originate from an adult in good health.

This chain joins TRBV6-7 and TRBJ1-5; perhaps TRBD1 as D (6 bases). TRBV6-7 is recorded as an ORF, its role being uncertain. The CDR3 is made up of 15 amino acids. V was shortened by 6 bases and J by 2 bases, with 14 bases between the two germline ends. The CDR3 DNA reads as TGTGCCAGCAGGTCAGGGGCCTTGCGCAATCAGCCCCAGCATTTT. Translating it yields CASRSGALRNQPQHF.

The chain links TRBV4-1 to TRBJ1-5, with D unclear. The CDR3 is 12 residues long. The V end lost 1 base, the J end lost 9 bases, and 7 bases lay between the germline ends. In germline, CDR1 is MGHRA, CDR2 YSYEKL. CDR3 in DNA: TGCGCCAGCAGCCAAGGGGGTATGCCCCAGCATTTT. Its protein is CASSQGGMPQHF.

This sequence joins TRBV21-1 and TRBJ2-7. TRBV21-1 is assigned pseudogene status. This CDR3 comprises 14 residues. CDR3 bases: TGTGCCAGCCCCCCGAAAACTGCCAGCTACGAGCAGTACTTC. This encodes CASPPKTASYEQYF.

The gene calls are TRBV5-6 and TRBJ2-2, with 13 positions matching TRBD2. The ends lost 3 bases at V and 6 bases at J; junction bases unmatched: 2. CDR1 is SGHDT and CDR2 is YYEEEE in the germline V gene. The CDR3 length is 15 residues. The CDR3 nucleotides are TGTGCCAGCAGCTGGACTAGCGGGAGTCCCGGGGAGCTGTTTTTT. Protein: CASSWTSGSPGELFF.

This clone was observed a single time. V is TRBV28 and J is TRBJ1-4; D is ambiguous. The CDR3 sequence is 13 residues long. Germline V gene data show CDR1 as MDHEN and CDR2 as SYDVKM. V lost 11 bases, J lost 10 bases, and 20 bases lay in between. CDR3 in amino acids: CAAESGQSGKLFF. The CDR3, as DNA: TGTGCCGCCGAGAGTGGTCAGAGCGGAAAACTGTTTTTT. Filled out from reference TRBV28 and TRBJ1-4, the complete variable domain reads DVKVTQSSRYLVKRTGEKVFLECVQDMDHENMFWYRQDPGLGLRLIYFSYDVKMKEKGDIPEGYSVSREKKERFSLILESASTNQTSMYLCAAESGQSGKLFFGSGTQLSVL.

Regarding this clone: This sample includes further DNA sequences coding for the same CDR3. The V and J genes are TRBV18 and TRBJ1-1; D is perhaps TRBD1 (5 bases). The CDR3 is 15 amino acids. V lost 2 bases to trimming and J lost 0 bases, with 10 bases between them. Per the germline V gene, CDR1 is KGHSH and CDR2 is LQKENI. CDR3 sequence: CASSPGTVMNTEAFF. CDR3 bases: TGTGCCAGCTCACCAGGGACGGTAATGAACACTGAAGCTTTCTTT.

The chain links TRBV5-4 to TRBJ2-1, with D perhaps matching TRBD2 (6 bases). The germline CDR1 and CDR2 sequences are SGHNT and YYREEE (reference sequence). V was shortened by 0 bases and J by 8 bases, with 12 bases between the two germline ends. This CDR3 comprises 14 residues. CDR3 region: CASSLGLGRYEQFF. CDR3 coding DNA: TGTGCCAGCAGCTTGGGACTAGGGCGATATGAGCAGTTCTTC.

This chain links TRBV11-1 with TRBJ2-7; D is tentatively TRBD1 or TRBD2 (5 bases each). Trimming removed 5 bases from V and 0 bases from J, with 17 bases in between. There are 16 residues in the CDR3. Germline V gives CDR1 SGHAT, CDR2 FQDESV (reference sequence). The CDR3 here is CASSTAWDPPSYEQYF. The CDR3 region has the DNA TGTGCCAGCAGCACAGCTTGGGACCCACCCTCCTACGAGCAGTACTTC.